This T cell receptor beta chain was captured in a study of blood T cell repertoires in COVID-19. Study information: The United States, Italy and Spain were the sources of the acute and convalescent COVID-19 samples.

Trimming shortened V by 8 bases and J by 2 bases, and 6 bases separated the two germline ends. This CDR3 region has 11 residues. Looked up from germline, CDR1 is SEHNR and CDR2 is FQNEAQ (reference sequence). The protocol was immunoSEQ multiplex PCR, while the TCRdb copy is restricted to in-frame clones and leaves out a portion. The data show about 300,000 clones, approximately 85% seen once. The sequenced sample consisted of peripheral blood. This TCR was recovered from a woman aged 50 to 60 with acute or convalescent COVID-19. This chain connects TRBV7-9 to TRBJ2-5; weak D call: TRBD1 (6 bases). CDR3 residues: CASGQQETQYF. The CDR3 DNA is TGTGCCAGCGGACAGCAAGAGACCCAGTACTTC.